The clone carrying this T cell receptor (beta chain) has a handful of counts. Its antigen remains unidentified. Sequenced by immunoSEQ multiplex PCR; TCRdb stores in-frame clones only, minus some. The table records roughly 1,000,000 clones, approximately 80% of them present only once. This sample was included in a study of shared clonotypes between healthy human individuals. Study results and caveats: Rarefaction indicated that sorted-subset sequencing remained incomplete although depth was large. Tissues were not sampled, only blood, and their repertoires likely differ.

The CDR3 contains 24 residues. The clonotype comes from a young man in good health. Some clones in this sample may be carry-over from other donors' samples. The material sequenced was memory CD4+ T cells from PBMCs. Stated subset: CD45RA-negative fraction. This sequence joins TRBV21-1 and TRBJ2-7; TRBD1 was called by the table and not checked on the DNA. TRBV21-1 is listed as a pseudogene. The CDR3, as DNA: TGTGCCAGCAGCAAAAAAATGGGGACAGGGGGGACTGGTGTCGGGAGGGCCCTTTCCTACGAGCAGTACTTC. Its translation: CASSKKMGTGGTGVGRALSYEQYF.